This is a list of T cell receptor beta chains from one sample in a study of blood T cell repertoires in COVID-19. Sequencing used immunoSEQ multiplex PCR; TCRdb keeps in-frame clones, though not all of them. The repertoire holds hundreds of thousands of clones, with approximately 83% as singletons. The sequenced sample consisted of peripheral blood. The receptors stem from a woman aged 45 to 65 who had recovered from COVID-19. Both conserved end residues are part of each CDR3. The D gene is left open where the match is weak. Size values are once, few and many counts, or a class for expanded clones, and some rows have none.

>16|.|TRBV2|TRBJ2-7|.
TGTGCCAGCAGTGACCCCAGGGGGGCCCCAATAAACGAGCAGTACTTC
CASSDPRGAPINEQYF
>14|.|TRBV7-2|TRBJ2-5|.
TGTGCCAGCAGCTTTCAGCAGGGAAAAGAGACCCAGTACTTC
CASSFQQGKETQYF
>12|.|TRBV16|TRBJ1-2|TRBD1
TGTGCCAGCAGCCTCATACAGGGGGGCTACACCTTC
CASSLIQGGYTF
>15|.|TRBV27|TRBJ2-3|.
TGTGCCAGCAGATTAGTGGCATACAGGACAGATACGCAGTATTTT
CASRLVAYRTDTQYF
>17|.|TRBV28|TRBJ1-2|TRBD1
TGTGCCAGCAGTTTAGAGGCAGGGGGCAGGGGTAACTATGGCTACACCTTC
CASSLEAGGRGNYGYTF
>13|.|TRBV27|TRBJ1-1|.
TGTGCCAGCAGTTTACTTTTGAACACTGAAGCTTTCTTT
CASSLLLNTEAFF
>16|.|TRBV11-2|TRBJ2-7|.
TGTGCCAGCAGCTACCATCCCAACACCGGGGGCTACGAGCAGTACTTC
CASSYHPNTGGYEQYF
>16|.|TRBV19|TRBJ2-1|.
TGTGCCAGTAGTACAGCAAGTAGCCGGTCCTACAATGAGCAGTTCTTC
CASSTASSRSYNEQFF
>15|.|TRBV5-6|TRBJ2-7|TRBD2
TGTGCCAGCAGCTTGGCCGGGGGGATCCTCTACGAGCAGTACTTC
CASSLAGGILYEQYF
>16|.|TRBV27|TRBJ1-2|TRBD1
TGTGCCAGTAGATCGATTCCTCGCAGGGGGGACTATGGCTACACCTTC
CASRSIPRRGDYGYTF
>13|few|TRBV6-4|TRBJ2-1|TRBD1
TGTGCCAGCAGTGACAGGGGGCACAATGAGCAGTTCTTC
CASSDRGHNEQFF
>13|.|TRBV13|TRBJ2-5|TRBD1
TGTGCCAGCAGCACAGGGGGGAGGGAGACCCAGTACTTC
CASSTGGRETQYF
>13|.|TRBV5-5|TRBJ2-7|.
TGTGCCAGCAGCTTGGAGTGGGGCGGACAGCAGTACTTC
CASSLEWGGQQYF
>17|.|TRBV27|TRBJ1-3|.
TGTGCCAGCAGTCTCACCAGACAGGTGGGGGTTGGAAACACCATATATTTT
CASSLTRQVGVGNTIYF
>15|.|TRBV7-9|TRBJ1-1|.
TGTGCCAGCAGCTTAGTTCAGCGGGGGGGCACTGAAGCTTTCTTT
CASSLVQRGGTEAFF
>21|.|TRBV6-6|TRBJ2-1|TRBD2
TGTGCCAGCAGTCCTCGAACCTACTGGACTAGCGGGAGTAGCTCCTACAATGAGCAGTTCTTC
CASSPRTYWTSGSSSYNEQFF
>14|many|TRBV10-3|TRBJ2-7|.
TGTGCCATCAGTGACTCGACAGTACGCTACGAGCAGTACTTC
CAISDSTVRYEQYF
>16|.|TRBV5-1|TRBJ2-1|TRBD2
TGCGCCAGCAGCAGGGGAGTAGCGGGAGGGAAGAATGAGCAGTTCTTC
CASSRGVAGGKNEQFF
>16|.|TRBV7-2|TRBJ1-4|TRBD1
TGTGCCAGCAGCTTAGCGGGGGGACAGGGACGTGAAAAACTGTTTTTT
CASSLAGGQGREKLFF
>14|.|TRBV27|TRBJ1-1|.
TGTGCCAGCAGTTTTGCAGGGCCCTCCACTGAAGCTTTCTTT
CASSFAGPSTEAFF
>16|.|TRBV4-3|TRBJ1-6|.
TGCGCCAGCAGCCAAGTCGCAACAGGGATGAATTCACCCCTCCACTTT
CASSQVATGMNSPLHF
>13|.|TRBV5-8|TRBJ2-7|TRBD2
TGTGCCAGCCATACGAGCGGGGACTACGAGCAGTACTTC
CASHTSGDYEQYF
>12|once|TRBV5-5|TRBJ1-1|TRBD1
TGTGCCAGCAGCCAGACAGGGGGTTCGGCTTTCTTT
CASSQTGGSAFF